Sequencing of this T cell receptor (beta chain) was carried out in a study of shared clonotypes between healthy human individuals. For the study at large: Every donor yielded three CD4 naive, three CD4 memory, two CD8 naive and one CD8 memory plate. Study results and caveats: Naive subsets typically showed greater estimated richness than memory subsets.

The split of CD4+ cells yielded CD45RA+ naive and CD45RA-negative memory subsets. Assay used: immunoSEQ multiplex PCR; TCRdb lists only in-frame clones, some missing. The repertoire holds roughly 300,000 clones, more than 60% seen once, with around 9.3% in the top ten. Details on this clone: Its target is unknown. This likely reflects a read error, since a far larger clone is one base away. Other DNA sequences within the sample encode an identical CDR3.

This receptor was identified in a man aged 25-45 years in good health. Sequenced material: memory CD4+ T cells sorted from blood. The subset here: CD45RA-negative fraction.

The chain's CDR3 is CASSPNLGDYGYTF. The DNA of the CDR3 is TGTGCTAGCAGTCCCAATTTGGGGGACTATGGCTACACCTTC. The genes are TRBV6-6 and TRBJ1-2; possible D gene TRBD1, 5 bases. Germline V gene sequence: CDR1 MNHNY, CDR2 SVGAGI (reference sequence). The CDR3 length is 14 residues.